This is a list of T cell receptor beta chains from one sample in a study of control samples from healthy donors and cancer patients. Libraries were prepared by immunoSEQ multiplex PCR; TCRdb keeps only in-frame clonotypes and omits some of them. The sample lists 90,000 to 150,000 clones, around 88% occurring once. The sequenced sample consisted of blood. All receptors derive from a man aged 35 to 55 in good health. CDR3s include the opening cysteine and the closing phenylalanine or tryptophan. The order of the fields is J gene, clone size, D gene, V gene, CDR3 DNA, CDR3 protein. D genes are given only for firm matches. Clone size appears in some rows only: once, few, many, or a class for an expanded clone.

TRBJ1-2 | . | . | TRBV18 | TGTGCCAGCTCAAAGGACAGTTCTATGGGCTACACCTTC | CASSKDSSMGYTF
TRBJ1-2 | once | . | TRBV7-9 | TGTGCCAGCAGCTTGACAGTTACGCATGGCTACACCTTC | CASSLTVTHGYTF
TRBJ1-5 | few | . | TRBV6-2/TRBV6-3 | TGTGCCAGCAGTTACTCCGGGGTTCCCCAGCCCCAGCATTTT | CASSYSGVPQPQHF
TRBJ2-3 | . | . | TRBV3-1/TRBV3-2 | TGTGCCAGCTTTGGGGTGAGGCGAGGGACGAGTGGCACAGATACGCAGTATTTT | CASFGVRRGTSGTDTQYF
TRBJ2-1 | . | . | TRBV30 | TGTGCCTGGAGTTCGTCCTCCTACAATGAGCAGTTCTTC | CAWSSSSYNEQFF
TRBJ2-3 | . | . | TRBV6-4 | TGTGCCAGCAGAGCGCCATTGATAACTAGCACAGATACGCAGTATTTT | CASRAPLITSTDTQYF
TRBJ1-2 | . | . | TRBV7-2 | TGTGCCAGCAGCTTAAGCGGAGGGATCTACTATGGCTACACCTTC | CASSLSGGIYYGYTF
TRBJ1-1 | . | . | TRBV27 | TGTGCCAGCAGTCCTACCCCGGGACGGTGGAACACTGAAGCTTTCTTT | CASSPTPGRWNTEAFF
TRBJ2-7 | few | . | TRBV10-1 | TGCGCCAGCAGTGAGTCATCAGGAGGTTTTTCAGAGCAGTACTTC | CASSESSGGFSEQYF
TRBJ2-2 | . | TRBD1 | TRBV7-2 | TGTGCCAGCAGCAACCGACAGGGACGGAACACCGGGGAGCTGTTTTTT | CASSNRQGRNTGELFF
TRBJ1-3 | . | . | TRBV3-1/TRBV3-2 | TGTGCCAGCAGCCAAAGTTCAGGGGCTGGAAACACCATATATTTT | CASSQSSGAGNTIYF
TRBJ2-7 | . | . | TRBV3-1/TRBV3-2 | TGTGCCAGCAGCCCCTCGAACAGGGTTCCCCCCTACGAGCAGTACTTC | CASSPSNRVPPYEQYF
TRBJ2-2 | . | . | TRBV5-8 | TGTGCCAGCAGCCCCCCTAGAGTCTCCCGGACCACCGGGGAGCTGTTTTTT | CASSPPRVSRTTGELFF
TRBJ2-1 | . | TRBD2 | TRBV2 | TGTGCCAGCAGTCCCAACAGGGGTTGGAATAGCGGGGGGAGATACAATGAGCAGTTCTTC | CASSPNRGWNSGGRYNEQFF
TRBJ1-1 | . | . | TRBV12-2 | TGTGTAACAGGGGTGACTGAAGCTTTCTTT | CVTGVTEAFF
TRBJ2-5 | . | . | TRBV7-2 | TGTGCCAGCGCCCGGCAGGGCGGGGGCCTCCAAGAGACCCAGTACTTC | CASARQGGGLQETQYF
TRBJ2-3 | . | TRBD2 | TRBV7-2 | TGTGCCAGCAGCGGCGGGGGGGCCCTAGATACGCAGTATTTT | CASSGGGALDTQYF
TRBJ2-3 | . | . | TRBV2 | TGTGCCAGCAGTGAGAGGGTGAAGGGGGGTACGCAGTATTTT | CASSERVKGGTQYF
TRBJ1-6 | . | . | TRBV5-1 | TGCGCCAGCAGCCAGGACCAGAGCTCCTATAATTCACCCCTCCACTTT | CASSQDQSSYNSPLHF
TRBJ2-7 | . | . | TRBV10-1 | TGCGCCAGCAGTGATATAGGACACCCTCCGGGTGAGCAGTACTTC | CASSDIGHPPGEQYF
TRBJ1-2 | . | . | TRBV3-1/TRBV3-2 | TGTGCCAGCAGTGATACAGGGAGATCTGGCTACACCTTC | CASSDTGRSGYTF
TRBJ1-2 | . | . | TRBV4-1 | TGCGCCAGCAGCCAATCTATAGGGGAGAACTATGGCTACACCTTC | CASSQSIGENYGYTF
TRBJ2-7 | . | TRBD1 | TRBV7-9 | TGTGCCAGCAGCTTAGAAGGGGGCACCGAGCAGTACTTC | CASSLEGGTEQYF
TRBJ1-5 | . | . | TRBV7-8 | TGTGCCAGCAGCTTGGGAACAGGGTCTCAGCCCCAGCATTTT | CASSLGTGSQPQHF
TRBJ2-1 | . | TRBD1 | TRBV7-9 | TGTGCCAGCAGCTTAGGGTGGACAGGGGGCAGAGATGAGCAGTTCTTC | CASSLGWTGGRDEQFF
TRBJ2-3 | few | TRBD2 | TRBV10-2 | TGCGCCAGCATACTAGCGCTTACAGATACGCAGTATTTT | CASILALTDTQYF
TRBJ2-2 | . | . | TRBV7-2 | TGTGCCAGCAGTTCAGACTTCCCCGGGGAGCTGTTTTTT | CASSSDFPGELFF
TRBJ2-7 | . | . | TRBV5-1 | TGCGCCAGCACCTCCGGGGGGCTCTCCTACGAGCAGTACTTC | CASTSGGLSYEQYF
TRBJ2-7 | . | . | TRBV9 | TGTGCCAGCAGCCCCCAGACGGACAGAAGAGAGCAGTACTTC | CASSPQTDRREQYF
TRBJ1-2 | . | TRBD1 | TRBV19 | TGTGCCAGTAGCCTCAGGGATAGGCAGGGGGCTCCTCTTGGCTATGGCTACACCTTC | CASSLRDRQGAPLGYGYTF
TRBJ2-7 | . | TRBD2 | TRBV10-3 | TGTGCCATCAGTGAGTCTGCGGCGGGGGGACCTGCCGAGCAGTACTTC | CAISESAAGGPAEQYF
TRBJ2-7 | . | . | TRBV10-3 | TGTGCCATCAGTGAGTGGTCAGGGGACGAGCAGTACTTC | CAISEWSGDEQYF
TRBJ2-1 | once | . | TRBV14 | TGTGCCAGCAGCCAAGATATCCTCGGGGAGCAGTTCTTC | CASSQDILGEQFF
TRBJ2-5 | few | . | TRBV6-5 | TGTGCCAGCAGTCCGGGACATTCATCCATGCAGACCCAGTACTTC | CASSPGHSSMQTQYF
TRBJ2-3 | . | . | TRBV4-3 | TGCGCCAGCAGCCAAGATCGGGCGGCGAAGTCGGATACGCAGTATTTT | CASSQDRAAKSDTQYF
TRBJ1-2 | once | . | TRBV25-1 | TGTGCCAGCAGTGAAGCCCACGGGACGAACTATGGCTACACCTTC | CASSEAHGTNYGYTF
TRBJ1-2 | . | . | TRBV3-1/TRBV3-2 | TGTGCCAGCAGCCAAGAGCTGCCCTCCTATGGCTACACCTTC | CASSQELPSYGYTF
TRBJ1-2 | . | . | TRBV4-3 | TGCGCCAGCAGCCAAGATTTGACGGGGAGTAACTATGGCTACACCTTC | CASSQDLTGSNYGYTF
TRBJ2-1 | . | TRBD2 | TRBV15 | TGTGCCACCAGCAGAGAGCTAGCGGGGGCCTCCTACAATGAGCAGTTCTTC | CATSRELAGASYNEQFF
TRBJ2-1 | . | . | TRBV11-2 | TGTGCCAGCAGCTTAGGGACAGTAAGGTTGAATGAGCAGTTCTTC | CASSLGTVRLNEQFF
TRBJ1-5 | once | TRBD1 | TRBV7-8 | TGTGCCAGCAGCTCCGGACAGGGTGCGTATCAGCCCCAGCATTTT | CASSSGQGAYQPQHF
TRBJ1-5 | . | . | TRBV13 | TGTGCCAGCAGCACAGGTAGCAATCAGCCCCAGCATTTT | CASSTGSNQPQHF
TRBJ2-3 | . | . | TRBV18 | TGTGCCAGCTCCAACCGGGGGTTGATTACAGATACGCAGTATTTT | CASSNRGLITDTQYF
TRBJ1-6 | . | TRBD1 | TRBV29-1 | TGCAGCGTTCGATCCGGGACAGGGAATAATTCACCCCTCCACTTT | CSVRSGTGNNSPLHF
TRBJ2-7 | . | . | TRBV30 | TGTGCCTGGAGTAGCCGGGACGGGACCTACGAGCAGTACTTC | CAWSSRDGTYEQYF
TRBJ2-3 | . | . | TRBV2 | TGTGCCAGCACCCAAAGGACTAGCACAGATACGCAGTATTTT | CASTQRTSTDTQYF
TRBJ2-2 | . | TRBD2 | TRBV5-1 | TGCGCCAGCAGCGGCGGGACTAGCGCGAACACCGGGGAGCTGTTTTTT | CASSGGTSANTGELFF
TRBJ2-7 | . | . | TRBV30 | TGTGCCTGGAGTGTGGGACACCTCTCGACCTACGAGCAGTACTTC | CAWSVGHLSTYEQYF